This T cell receptor beta chain stems from a study of CD8 T cells in Susac syndrome. Trimming removed 2 bases at V and 11 bases at J, with 10 bases between. The germline gives CDR1 MNHEY, CDR2 SVGEGT. This CDR3 has 12 residues. It was with random hexamers that roughly 0.45 to 1 ug RNA was reverse transcribed. TCRdb independently ran MiXCR on the immunoSEQ multiplex PCR reads; one entry per CDR3 protein. The data contain some 120,000 distinct CDR3 sequences, less than 95% of them singletons. The sequence was collected from a human donor with multiple sclerosis. The sequenced sample consisted of CD4+ T cells from PBMCs. The rearrangement links TRBV6-2 or TRBV6-3 to TRBJ2-1; no clear D gene. This chain's CDR3 is CASSYQFLKQFF. Here the CDR3 DNA reads TGTGCCAGCAGTTACCAATTTCTAAAGCAGTTCTTC.